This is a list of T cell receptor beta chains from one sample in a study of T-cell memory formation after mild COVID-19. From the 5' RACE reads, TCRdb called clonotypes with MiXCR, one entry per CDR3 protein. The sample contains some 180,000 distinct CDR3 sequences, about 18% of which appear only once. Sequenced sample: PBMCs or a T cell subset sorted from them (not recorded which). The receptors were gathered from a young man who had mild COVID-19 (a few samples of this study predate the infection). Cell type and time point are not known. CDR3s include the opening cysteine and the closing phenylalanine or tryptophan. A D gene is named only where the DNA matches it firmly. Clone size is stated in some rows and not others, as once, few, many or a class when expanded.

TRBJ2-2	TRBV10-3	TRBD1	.	TGTGCCATCAAGCTCGGACAGGGGGCCGGGGTCGGGGAGCTGTTTTTT	CAIKLGQGAGVGELFF
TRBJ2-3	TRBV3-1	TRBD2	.	TGTGCCAGCAGCCAAGGGGCTGGCAGCGGGGTACGAGATACGCAGTATTTT	CASSQGAGSGVRDTQYF
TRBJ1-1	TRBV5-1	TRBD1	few	TGCGCCAGCAGCACAGGGGGCTTCACTGAAGCTTTCTTT	CASSTGGFTEAFF
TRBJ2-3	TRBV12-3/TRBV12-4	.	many	TGTGCCAGCAGTCTCCTCCTAGCTCATACGCAGTATTTT	CASSLLLAHTQYF
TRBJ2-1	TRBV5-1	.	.	TGCGCCAGCAGAGGGGGGGGGTCATCCTACAATGAGCAGTTCTTC	CASRGGGSSYNEQFF
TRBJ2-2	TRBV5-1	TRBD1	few	TGCGCCAGGTTCCGACAGGGAAAAGGAATCCGGAACACCGGGGAGCTGTTTTTT	CARFRQGKGIRNTGELFF
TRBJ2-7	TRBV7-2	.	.	TGTGCCAGCAGCAGGCAGGGCGAGCAGTACTTC	CASSRQGEQYF
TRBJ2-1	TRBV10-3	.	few	TGTGCCATCAGTAGGGGGACATACAATGAGCAGTTCTTC	CAISRGTYNEQFF
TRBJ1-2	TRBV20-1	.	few	TGCAGTGCTAGTTGGCAGAACTATGGCTACACCTTC	CSASWQNYGYTF
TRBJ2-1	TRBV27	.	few	TGTGCCAGCAGTTCAGCGTGGGGTGCCTACAATGAGCAGTTCTTC	CASSSAWGAYNEQFF
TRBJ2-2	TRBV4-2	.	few	TGTGCCAGCAGCCGTCTTGGGACCGGGGAGCTGTTTTTT	CASSRLGTGELFF
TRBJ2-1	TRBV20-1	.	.	TGCAGTGCTAGGCCCCCGGGGACCGTCTACAATGAGCAGTTCTTC	CSARPPGTVYNEQFF
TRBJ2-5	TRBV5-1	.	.	TGCGCCAGCAGCACGGGGGGCGGCCAAGAGACCCAGTACTTC	CASSTGGGQETQYF
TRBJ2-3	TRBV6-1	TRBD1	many	TGTGCCAGCAGTGAAGCGTCCCGGGACAGGGGGCGAAGCACAGATACGCAGTATTTT	CASSEASRDRGRSTDTQYF
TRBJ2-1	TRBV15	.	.	TGTGCCACCAGCACTGTGGTAGGGTACAATGAGCAGTTCTTC	CATSTVVGYNEQFF
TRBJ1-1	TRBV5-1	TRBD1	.	TGCGCCAGCATGACAGGGGTCGCCTTGGACACTGAAGCTTTCTTT	CASMTGVALDTEAFF
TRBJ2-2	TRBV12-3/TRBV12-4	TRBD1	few	TGTGCCAGCACCCGGACAGGGACTCGCACCGGGGAGCTGTTTTTT	CASTRTGTRTGELFF
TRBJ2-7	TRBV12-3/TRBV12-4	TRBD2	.	TGTGCCAGCAGTTTCTCGGGAGGACTAAACGAGCAGTACTTC	CASSFSGGLNEQYF
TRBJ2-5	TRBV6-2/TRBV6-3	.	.	TGTGCCAGCACCCCGAGCCGGCTGGACGGCGGGAACCAAGAGACCCAGTACTTC	CASTPSRLDGGNQETQYF
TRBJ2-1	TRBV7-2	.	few	TGTGCCAGCAGTAAATTTACCTACAATGAGCAGTTCTTC	CASSKFTYNEQFF
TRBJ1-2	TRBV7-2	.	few	TGTGCCAGCAGCTTAGTGGCCAGGTCTAACTATGGCTACACCTTC	CASSLVARSNYGYTF
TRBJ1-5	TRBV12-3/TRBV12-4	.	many	TGTGCCAGCAGTAGAGGTCAGCCCCAGCATTTT	CASSRGQPQHF
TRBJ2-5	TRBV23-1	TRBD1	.	TGCGCCAGCAGGGGGACAGGATGTTCACGAGAGACCCAGTACTTC	CASRGTGCSRETQYF
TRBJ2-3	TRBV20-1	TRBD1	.	TGCAGTGCTAGCGGGGGGTTGACAGGGGGTACGCTGAATACGCAGTATTTT	CSASGGLTGGTLNTQYF
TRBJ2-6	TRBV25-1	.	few	TGTGCCAGCAGTGAAGCGAGCCAACTCTGGGCCAACGTCCTGACTTTC	CASSEASQLWANVLTF
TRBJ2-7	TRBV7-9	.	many	TGTGCCAGCAGCTCACAGGGTTGGGGAGCCTACGAGCAGTACTTC	CASSSQGWGAYEQYF
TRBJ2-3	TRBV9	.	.	TGTGCCAGCAGCGTAGGACCAGGGGAGACAGATACGCAGTATTTT	CASSVGPGETDTQYF
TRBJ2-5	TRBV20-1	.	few	TGCAGTGCTAGACGGGCCAGCAGTGGCGAGGAGACCCAGTACTTC	CSARRASSGEETQYF
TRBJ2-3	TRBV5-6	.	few	TGTGCCAGCAGCTTGATACAGGCGGGGACAGATACGCAGTATTTT	CASSLIQAGTDTQYF
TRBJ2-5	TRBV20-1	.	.	TGCAGTGCTAGGGGTGGGGTACAAGAGACCCAGTACTTC	CSARGGVQETQYF
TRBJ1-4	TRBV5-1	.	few	TGCGCCAGCAGCTTGACGGGACGGGCGGAAAAACTGTTTTTT	CASSLTGRAEKLFF
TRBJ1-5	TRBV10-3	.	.	TGTGCCATCAGTGAGATGGCCGAATATGATCAGCCCCAGCATTTT	CAISEMAEYDQPQHF
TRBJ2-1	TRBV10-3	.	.	TGTGCCATCAGTGCATCCTCTCGGGACAATGAGCAGTTCTTC	CAISASSRDNEQFF
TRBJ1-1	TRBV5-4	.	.	TGTGCCAGCAGCGTGGACACCCCCCTTGAAGCTTTCTTT	CASSVDTPLEAFF
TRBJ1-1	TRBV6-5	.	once	TGTGCCAGCAGTTACTCGGGAAAGGAGCTTGAAGCTTTCTTT	CASSYSGKELEAFF
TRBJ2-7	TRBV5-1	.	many	TGCGCCAGCAGCTTGCCCTCGTCCGGCTACGAGCAGTACTTC	CASSLPSSGYEQYF
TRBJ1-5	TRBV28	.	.	TGTGCCAGCACCAAACCACGGGGCAATCAGCCCCAGCATTTT	CASTKPRGNQPQHF
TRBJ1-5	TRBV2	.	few	TGTGCCAGCAGTGAAGCCCCCAGACCCCAGCATTTT	CASSEAPRPQHF
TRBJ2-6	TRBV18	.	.	TGTGCCAGCTCACGGACAGCTGGGGCCAACGTCCTGACTTTC	CASSRTAGANVLTF
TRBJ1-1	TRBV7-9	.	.	TGTGCCAGCAGCTTAACGAAGAACACTGAAGCTTTCTTT	CASSLTKNTEAFF
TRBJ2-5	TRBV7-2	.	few	TGTGCCAGCACTCGGCCTGGAGAGACCCAGTACTTC	CASTRPGETQYF